Below, 17 T cell receptor beta chains from the same sample are listed, as sequenced in a study of patients and donors after allogeneic stem cell transplantation (dated by TCRdb to the early 2020s). The library was obtained by RT-PCR. Sequencing was carried out with a NextSeq 550. TCRdb handled the public reads itself, with Q25 trimming in fastp and clone calling in MiXCR, and kept productive beta chains. For every CDR3 protein sequence, its rows merge into one entry that carries the most common genes and DNA. The sample has 800,000 to 1,000,000 distinct CDR3 sequences on record, more than 15% of them singletons. Around 5.5% of the sample comes from the top ten. Sequenced input: blood, either unsorted or a sorted T cell fraction (not recorded which). These receptors all come from a human donor who was either an allogeneic HSCT recipient or a stem cell or donor lymphocyte infusion donor (not recorded which). It is not recorded whose cells these are; they may come from a transplant donor.

In this sample, this clonotype turned up many times. J is TRBJ1-2 and V is TRBV4-3; 9 nucleotides agree with TRBD1. Germline V gene lookup returns CDR1 LGHNA and CDR2 YSLEER. Trimming took 4 bases from V and 4 from J; bases not matched to a gene: 4. The CDR3 is made up of 14 amino acids. CDR3: CASSLRTGAYGYTF. The CDR3 DNA is TGCGCCAGCAGCCTCCGGACAGGGGCCTATGGCTACACCTTC.

This chain uses TRBV20-1 with TRBJ2-5, with 11 bases fitting TRBD2. The CDR3 runs to 15 residues. Germline loops: CDR1 DFQATT, CDR2 SNEGSKA (reference sequence). Trimming cost V 5 bases and J 1 base; bases outside gene matches: 6. The CDR3: CSASRLAGPQETQYF. In DNA, the CDR3 is TGCAGTGCTTCGCGACTAGCGGGGCCCCAAGAGACCCAGTACTTC.

There are a few counts of this clonotype. The V and J genes are TRBV6-5 and TRBJ1-2, with D uncertain. There are 12 residues in the CDR3. Trimming took off 4 bases at V and 4 bases at J, with 7 bases between the two ends. Per germline, CDR1 MNHEY and CDR2 SVGAGI. This CDR3 is CASSFGLYGYTF. The DNA for the CDR3 is TGTGCCAGCAGTTTCGGCCTCTATGGCTACACCTTC.

This clonotype was detected a few times. The CDR3 sequence is CASSVGSGGRQETQYF. CDR3 in DNA: TGTGCCAGCAGCGTCGGTAGCGGGGGCCGACAAGAGACCCAGTACTTC. The chain carries TRBV9 and TRBJ2-5, with 9 bases that match TRBD2. The CDR3 has 16 residues. Per the germline V gene, CDR1 is SGDLS and CDR2 is YYNGEE. Unmatched junction bases numbered 7, after V lost 2 bases and J lost 2 bases.

The table lists this clonotype with many counts. This chain joins TRBV25-1 and TRBJ2-1; 7 bases agree with TRBD2. J lost 2 bases, V lost 4 bases, and 8 bases had no gene match. The germline V gene encodes CDR1 MGHDK and CDR2 SYGVNS. There are 16 residues in the CDR3. The CDR3 spells CASSVSGRGAYNEQFF. The CDR3 coding sequence is TGTGCCAGCAGTGTCAGTGGGAGGGGTGCCTACAATGAGCAGTTCTTC.

V gene TRBV10-3 combines with J gene TRBJ1-5; D may be TRBD1 (5 bases). V was shortened by 6 bases and J by 4 bases, with 16 bases between the two germline ends. Germline values: CDR1 ENHRY, CDR2 SYGVKD. The CDR3 is 15 residues long. CDR3 sequence: CAIRDAQGENQPQHF. The DNA of the CDR3 is TGTGCCATCAGAGATGCCCAGGGCGAGAATCAGCCCCAGCATTTT.

A few counts support this clonotype. The chain couples TRBV6-1 to TRBJ1-5; the D is unclear. Trimming took off 3 bases at V and 2 bases at J, with 11 bases between the two ends. CDR1 MNHNS and CDR2 SASEGT come from the germline V gene. This CDR3 spans 15 amino acids. CDR3 nucleotides: TGTGCCAGCAGTGACCCCCGGAATGGCAATCAGCCCCAGCATTTT. Amino acid sequence: CASSDPRNGNQPQHF.

This clonotype came up a few times. V usage is TRBV7-9 and J usage is TRBJ2-3, with D possibly TRBD1 on 7 matching bases. V lost 5 bases and J lost 5, with 17 bases in between. Germline V lookup: CDR1 SEHNR, CDR2 FQNEAQ (reference sequence). The CDR3 runs 15 residues. The CDR3 nucleotides are TGTGCCAGCAGCGCCGGAGGGACAGAAGGAGATACGCAGTATTTT. As protein: CASSAGGTEGDTQYF. The full variable domain, in which reference TRBV7-9 and TRBJ2-3 provide the parts outside the CDR3, is DTGVSQNPRHKITKRGQNVTFRCDPISEHNRLYWYRQTLGQGPEFLTYFQNEAQLEKSRLLSDRFSAERPKGSFSTLEIQRTEQGDSAMYLCASSAGGTEGDTQYFGPGTRLTVL.

The chain carries TRBV20-1 and TRBJ1-5; a possible D gene is TRBD1 (6 bases). This CDR3 region has 14 residues. V was trimmed by 3 bases and J by 6 bases, leaving 15 bases between them. Germline V lookup: CDR1 DFQATT, CDR2 SNEGSKA (reference sequence). CDR3 residues: CSARGPGDLQPQHF. In DNA, the CDR3 is TGCAGTGCTAGGGGTCCAGGGGACCTTCAGCCCCAGCATTTT.

This clonotype was counted ten times or more. The chain combines TRBV12-3 or TRBV12-4 with TRBJ2-3; perhaps TRBD2 as D (7 bases). CDR3 length equals 17 residues. Trimming removed 6 bases at V and 4 bases at J, with 23 bases between. The CDR3 sequence is CASRRTVGGGRADTQYF. CDR3 in DNA: TGTGCCAGCAGACGTACCGTAGGGGGGGGCAGGGCAGATACGCAGTATTTT.

The genes are TRBV24-1 and TRBJ1-1, with unresolved D. V was clipped by 9 bases and J by 1 base, with 11 bases between them. In germline, CDR1 is KGHDR, CDR2 SFDVKD. There are 13 residues in the CDR3. Written as DNA, the CDR3 is TGTGCCACCTCTGGCGCCCCGAACACTGAAGCTTTCTTT. Translation gives CATSGAPNTEAFF.

The chain couples TRBV12-3 or TRBV12-4 to TRBJ2-3, with 13 bases matching TRBD2. The CDR3 loop spans 17 amino acids. With 5 bases clipped from V and 4 bases from J, the junction kept 9 bases outside the gene matches. Written as DNA, the CDR3 is TGTGCCAGCAGTCCCGGACTAGCGGGAGTCGGGGCAGATACGCAGTATTTT. As protein: CASSPGLAGVGADTQYF.

The CDR3 sequence is CASSLYTTSTDTQYF. The CDR3 DNA is TGTGCCAGCAGCCTCTACACCACTAGCACAGATACGCAGTATTTT. V usage is TRBV7-9 and J usage is TRBJ2-3; D not resolved. V lost 5 bases, J lost 0 bases, and 12 bases lay in between. The CDR3 extends over 15 amino acids. Germline V gives CDR1 SEHNR, CDR2 FQNEAQ (reference sequence).

This chain uses TRBV15 with TRBJ2-3; no clear D gene. The CDR3 is 15 residues long. Trimming shortened V by 0 bases and J by 4 bases, and 11 bases separated the two germline ends. Germline assignment: CDR1 LNHNV and CDR2 YYDKDF (reference sequence). CDR3 nucleotide sequence: TGTGCCACCAGCAGAGACGGTAACCGCCCAGATACGCAGTATTTT. Protein sequence: CATSRDGNRPDTQYF. Variable domain in full (rest from reference TRBV15 and TRBJ2-3): DAMVIQNPRYQVTQFGKPVTLSCSQTLNHNVMYWYQQKSSQAPKLLFHYYDKDFNNEADTPDNFQSRRPNTSFCFLDIRSPGLGDTAMYLCATSRDGNRPDTQYFGPGTRLTVL.

In its sample, this clonotype was seen a few times. The chain employs TRBV7-2 and TRBJ2-4; D is unclear. In germline, CDR1 is SGHTA, CDR2 FQGNSA. This CDR3 has 14 amino acids. V lost 1 base, J lost 3 bases, and 7 bases lay in between. In nucleotides, the CDR3 is TGTGCCAGCAGCTTAGAATACATCAAAAACATTCAGTACTTC. Translating gives CASSLEYIKNIQYF.

V and J are TRBV9 and TRBJ2-3; tentatively, D is TRBD2 (5 bases). V was shortened by 0 bases and J by 5 bases, with 13 bases between the two germline ends. Germline V CDR1 and CDR2: SGDLS, YYNGEE. This CDR3 is built from 15 residues. CDR3 coding DNA: TGTGCCAGCAGCGTAGAACCGGCCCGGGGAGATACGCAGTATTTT. Its protein product is CASSVEPARGDTQYF.

This clonotype showed up just a few times. V and J are TRBV5-1 and TRBJ1-4; 9 bases align to TRBD1. This CDR3 has 15 residues. Germline V gives CDR1 SGHRS, CDR2 YFSETQ. V shed 4 bases and J 3 bases; nucleotides not matched to a gene: 4. The CDR3 DNA is TGCGCCAGCAGCGGGACAGGGACAGCTAATGAAAAACTGTTTTTT. Translation gives CASSGTGTANEKLFF.